Each of the 29 T cell receptor beta chains below was sequenced from the same sample in a study of identical twins. A single record per CDR3 protein comes from TCRdb applying MiXCR to the 5' RACE reads. Among 400,000 to 600,000 distinct CDR3 sequences listed, about 22% were seen once. These data also featured in a second study, about yellow fever vaccine responses in identical twins.

The specimen sequenced was CD4+ T cells sorted from blood. The receptors derive from a woman younger than 35 in good health.

This clonotype was seen only a few times. The chain uses TRBV10-3 and TRBJ2-1; 16 nucleotides match TRBD2. The CDR3 has 14 residues. The germline gives CDR1 ENHRY, CDR2 SYGVKD. Germline trimming cut 10 bases from V and 8 bases from J; bases unmatched to any gene: 5. The CDR3, as DNA: TGTGCCACAGACGGGACTAGCGGGAGGGATGAGCAGTTCTTC. Encoded protein: CATDGTSGRDEQFF.

The chain is built from TRBV12-3 or TRBV12-4 and TRBJ2-5; 8 bases fit TRBD1. Trimming took 6 bases from V and 1 from J; bases not matched to a gene: 10. CDR3 length: 16 amino acids. CDR3 residues: CASSNAGQGIQETQYF. The CDR3 coding sequence is TGTGCCAGCAGCAATGCCGGACAGGGAATCCAAGAGACCCAGTACTTC.

This clonotype was counted only a few times. The V call is TRBV19, the J call TRBJ2-7; TRBD1 matches 10 bases. CDR1 is LNHDA and CDR2 is SQIVND in the germline V gene (reference sequence). The CDR3 sequence is 15 residues long. J gave up 5 bases and V 5 bases, and 9 bases lay outside the gene matches. CDR3 amino acids: CASSPSGTGVHEQYF. The CDR3 nucleotides read TGTGCCAGTAGTCCATCCGGGACAGGGGTCCACGAGCAGTACTTC.

This clonotype was found a few times. V and J are TRBV7-2 and TRBJ1-1, with D perhaps matching TRBD1 (6 bases). Germline V CDR1 and CDR2: SGHTA, FQGNSA. The CDR3 is 11 residues long. V gave up 8 bases and J gave up 4 bases, with 8 bases separating them. CDR3 in DNA: TGTGCCAGCCAAGGGGGCACTGAAGCTTTCTTT. Translated, it gives CASQGGTEAFF.

The table lists this clonotype with a few counts. The rearrangement links TRBV12-5 to TRBJ2-2; 7 nucleotides line up with TRBD1. CDR1 LGHNT and CDR2 FRNRAP come from the germline V gene. The CDR3 runs 14 residues. V shed 5 bases and J 1 base; nucleotides not matched to a gene: 1. The CDR3 reads CASGTGVNTGELFF. The CDR3 nucleotides read TGTGCTAGTGGTACAGGGGTGAACACCGGGGAGCTGTTTTTT.

This clonotype was counted only a few times. V gene TRBV12-3 or TRBV12-4 combines with J gene TRBJ1-6; D might be TRBD1 (6 bases). The CDR3 has 12 amino acids. V was shortened by 6 bases and J by 10 bases, with 10 bases between the two germline ends. The CDR3 is CASRSRGSPLHF. The CDR3, as DNA: TGTGCCAGCAGAAGCAGGGGATCACCCCTCCACTTT.

A few counts support this clonotype. The chain links TRBV7-6 to TRBJ2-5, with D tentatively TRBD1 (6 bases). CDR1 is SGHVS and CDR2 is FNYEAQ in the germline V gene. CDR3 size: 16 residues. Trimming took 2 bases from V and 3 from J, leaving 16 bases between them. CDR3 residues: CASSLSPDRRKETQYF. For the CDR3, the DNA is TGTGCCAGCAGCTTATCCCCTGACAGGAGAAAAGAGACCCAGTACTTC.

This chain uses TRBV7-8 with TRBJ2-5; 8 bases map to TRBD2. Germline CDR1 and CDR2: SGHVS and FQNEAQ. J gave up 4 bases and V 6 bases, and 7 bases lay outside the gene matches. This CDR3 region has 14 residues. DNA for the CDR3: TGTGCCAGCAGAAGCTCGGGAGGGCGAGAGACCCAGTACTTC. Its protein product is CASRSSGGRETQYF.

This chain connects TRBV20-1 to TRBJ2-1, with D perhaps matching TRBD2 (5 bases). Germline-derived CDR1 and CDR2 are DFQATT and SNEGSKA (reference sequence). The V end lost 1 base, the J end lost 7 bases, and 14 bases lay between the germline ends. CDR3 length: 14 amino acids. The CDR3 bases are TGCAGTGCTAGAGCGGGAAGTGCTGATAATGAGCAGTTCTTC. Its translation is CSARAGSADNEQFF.

The CDR3 coding sequence is TGTGCCAGCAGCGTAGTAGGAAGGAACACCGGGGAGCTGTTTTTT. Its protein product is CASSVVGRNTGELFF. The gene calls are TRBV9 and TRBJ2-2; D gene unclear. The V gene lost 0 bases and the J gene lost 1 base, with 7 bases spanning the gap. The length of the CDR3 is 15 residues. Per germline, CDR1 SGDLS and CDR2 YYNGEE.

This clonotype occurred a few times. The V and J genes are TRBV7-2 and TRBJ2-3; D remains ambiguous. This CDR3 has 14 residues. Germline loops: CDR1 SGHTA, CDR2 FQGNSA. V was cut by 4 bases and J by 6 bases, with 14 bases left in between. CDR3: CASSSQGSSDTQYF. CDR3 DNA sequence: TGTGCCAGCAGCTCGCAAGGGTCGAGTGATACGCAGTATTTT.

The chain employs TRBV6-5 and TRBJ2-4, with D possibly matching TRBD1 (8 bases). V shed 4 bases and J shed 0 bases, with 16 bases lying between them. The CDR3 has 17 amino acids. CDR1 MNHEY and CDR2 SVGAGI come from the germline V gene. The CDR3 loop is CASSSHRGGIAKNIQYF. The CDR3 DNA reads as TGTGCCAGCAGTTCCCACAGGGGGGGCATAGCCAAAAACATTCAGTACTTC.

This clonotype was seen more than once but under ten times. The genes are TRBV20-1 and TRBJ2-1; D remains ambiguous. V was trimmed by 3 bases and J by 7 bases, leaving 10 bases between them. This CDR3 contains 12 residues. Germline lookup yields CDR1 DFQATT and CDR2 SNEGSKA (reference sequence). In DNA form, the CDR3 reads TGCAGTGCTAGCGGGCAGACTAATGAGCAGTTCTTC. This translates into CSASGQTNEQFF.

This chain uses TRBV10-3 with TRBJ2-3; perhaps TRBD1 as D (5 bases). V lost 0 bases to trimming and J lost 5 bases, with 24 bases between them. This CDR3 has 19 residues. Germline assignment: CDR1 ENHRY and CDR2 SYGVKD. CDR3 nucleotide sequence: TGTGCCATCAGTGAGTCGTGGGGCCGAAAAGCCCCAGTCGGAGATACGCAGTATTTT. It yields the protein CAISESWGRKAPVGDTQYF.

This chain joins TRBV7-8 and TRBJ2-1, with TRBD1 as a possible D gene (5 bases). Trimming cost V 5 bases and J 5 bases, with 13 bases left between them. The CDR3 runs to 14 residues. Germline V gene sequence: CDR1 SGHVS, CDR2 FQNEAQ. DNA for the CDR3: TGTGCCAGCAGCGGGATTTCACAGGACAATGAGCAGTTCTTC. Its translation: CASSGISQDNEQFF.

This clonotype was counted once. The chain recombines TRBV28 with TRBJ1-2, with TRBD1 as a possible D gene (6 bases). There are 12 residues in the CDR3. Trimming took 6 bases from V and 8 from J, leaving 13 bases between them. CDR1 is MDHEN and CDR2 is SYDVKM in the germline V gene. The CDR3 protein is CASRLTGSGYTF. CDR3 nucleotides: TGTGCCAGCAGACTTACAGGGTCCGGCTACACCTTC.

This clonotype turned up a few times. The chain couples TRBV25-1 to TRBJ2-1, with 7 positions matching TRBD1. Germline V gene sequence: CDR1 MGHDK, CDR2 SYGVNS. V shed 5 bases and J 5 bases; nucleotides not matched to a gene: 6. The CDR3 is made up of 14 amino acids. The CDR3: CASSYKQGNNEQFF. CDR3 sequence (DNA): TGTGCCAGCAGTTACAAACAGGGGAACAATGAGCAGTTCTTC. The full variable domain, its missing parts supplied by reference TRBV25-1 and TRBJ2-1, is EADIYQTPRYLVIGTGKKITLECSQTMGHDKMYWYQQDPGMELHLIHYSYGVNSTEKGDLSSESTVSRIRTEHFPLTLESARPSHTSQYLCASSYKQGNNEQFFGPGTRLTVL.

The chain has TRBV5-1 and TRBJ1-1; tentative D call: TRBD1 (6 bases). This CDR3 comprises 16 residues. V lost 4 bases to trimming and J lost 4 bases, with 20 bases between them. Germline-derived CDR1 and CDR2 are SGHRS and YFSETQ. The CDR3 is CASSLQGQRPSTEAFF. In DNA, the CDR3 is TGCGCCAGCAGCCTTCAAGGACAGAGACCGAGCACTGAAGCTTTCTTT.

This clonotype was detected only a few times. This rearrangement joins TRBV6-4 to TRBJ1-1, with 8 bases identical to TRBD1. Germline V gene lookup returns CDR1 MRHNA and CDR2 SNTAGT. This CDR3 has 14 amino acids. The V gene end was trimmed by 2 bases and the J gene end by 1 base; junction bases not matched to a gene: 0. Here the CDR3 DNA reads TGTGCCAGCAGTGACACAGGGGGGAACACTGAAGCTTTCTTT. This gives the protein CASSDTGGNTEAFF.

The V call is TRBV20-1, the J call TRBJ2-3; 8 bases fit TRBD2. From germline, CDR1 is DFQATT and CDR2 SNEGSKA (reference sequence). V was pared by 6 bases and J by 6 bases, with 11 bases of the junction left unmatched. The CDR3 is 14 residues long. The CDR3 loop is CSAPQRGRGDTQYF. As DNA, the CDR3 is TGCAGTGCCCCCCAGCGGGGGCGGGGGGATACGCAGTATTTT.

V usage is TRBV20-1 and J usage is TRBJ1-1; TRBD1 is a possible D gene (6 bases). CDR3 length: 14 residues. CDR1 is DFQATT, CDR2 SNEGSKA, per germline (reference sequence). The V end lost 1 base, the J end lost 1 base, and 10 bases lay between the germline ends. This CDR3 reads CSARGGTQNTEAFF. The CDR3 DNA sequence: TGCAGTGCTAGAGGTGGGACACAGAACACTGAAGCTTTCTTT.

There are a few counts of this clonotype. The rearrangement joins TRBV28 to TRBJ2-1; 8 bases align to TRBD2. Looked up from germline, CDR1 is MDHEN and CDR2 is SYDVKM. The CDR3 is 17 amino acids. The junction had 16 bases not matched to a gene; V was cut back by 5 bases and J by 7 bases. CDR3: CASSPPRLTGGRNEQFF. The CDR3, as DNA: TGTGCCAGCAGTCCCCCCCGACTCACGGGAGGGAGAAATGAGCAGTTCTTC.

V and J are TRBV7-2 and TRBJ2-5; D gene ambiguous. Germline V gene sequence: CDR1 SGHTA, CDR2 FQGNSA. The CDR3 covers 16 residues. V shed 0 bases and J shed 5 bases, with 16 bases lying between them. The CDR3 loop is CASSLARYKPMETQYF. For the CDR3, the DNA is TGTGCCAGCAGCTTAGCGAGGTACAAGCCCATGGAGACCCAGTACTTC.

This clonotype was counted once. As DNA, the CDR3 is TGTGCCAGCTCACCATTAGCCCCCAATGAGCAGTTCTTC. It is translated as CASSPLAPNEQFF. The chain joins TRBV18 to TRBJ2-1; D gene unclear. V dropped 2 bases and J dropped 6 bases, with 8 bases sitting between them. Germline V gene data show CDR1 as KGHSH and CDR2 as LQKENI. CDR3 size: 13 residues. Full variable domain (rest looked up from reference TRBV18 and TRBJ2-1): NAGVMQNPRHLVRRRGQEARLRCSPMKGHSHVYWYRQLPEEGLKFMVYLQKENIIDESGMPKERFSAEFPKEGPSILRIQQVVRGDSAAYFCASSPLAPNEQFFGPGTRLTVL.

This clonotype was counted only a few times. The chain uses TRBV20-1 and TRBJ2-3, with 7 bases lining up with TRBD2. Germline V gives CDR1 DFQATT, CDR2 SNEGSKA (reference sequence). CDR3 length: 12 residues. Unmatched junction bases numbered 6, after V lost 6 bases and J lost 6 bases. The CDR3 protein is CSAQTSWDTQYF. CDR3 sequence (DNA): TGCAGTGCCCAGACTAGCTGGGATACGCAGTATTTT.

The chain combines TRBV5-1 with TRBJ1-6; 7 bases agree with TRBD1. The CDR3 loop spans 15 amino acids. Germline V gives CDR1 SGHRS, CDR2 YFSETQ. V trimming: 4 bases; J trimming: 10 bases; junction bases outside the gene matches: 11. The CDR3 DNA follows: TGCGCCAGCAGCATTGACCGACAGGGTGGCTCACCCCTCCACTTT. Residues: CASSIDRQGGSPLHF.

The sample holds a few counts of this clonotype. The chain carries TRBV10-3 and TRBJ2-2, with 7 bases aligning to TRBD2. The CDR3 contains 15 residues. The V segment lost 7 bases and the J segment 1 base; nucleotides outside the gene matches: 6. Germline-derived CDR1 and CDR2 are ENHRY and SYGVKD. CDR3 protein: CAITSLAVNTGELFF. CDR3 sequence (DNA): TGTGCCATCACCTCGCTAGCGGTGAACACCGGGGAGCTGTTTTTT.

This clonotype was seen only a few times. The chain has TRBV20-1 and TRBJ1-2; the D gene is possibly TRBD1 (5 bases). The germline V gene encodes CDR1 DFQATT and CDR2 SNEGSKA (reference sequence). The V end lost 6 bases, the J end lost 8 bases, and 19 bases lay between the germline ends. This CDR3 has 13 amino acids. The CDR3 protein is CSAQSGQFGGYTF. The CDR3 DNA reads as TGCAGTGCCCAATCAGGACAATTTGGAGGCTACACCTTC.

This clonotype has a handful of counts. J is TRBJ2-5 and V is TRBV14; D is tentatively TRBD1 or TRBD2 (5 bases each). Germline CDR1 and CDR2: SGHDN and FVKESK. V gave up 3 bases and J gave up 5 bases, with 16 bases separating them. The length of the CDR3 is 15 residues. This chain's CDR3 is CASSQMWVREETQYF. Written as DNA, the CDR3 is TGTGCCAGCAGCCAGATGTGGGTCAGGGAGGAGACCCAGTACTTC.